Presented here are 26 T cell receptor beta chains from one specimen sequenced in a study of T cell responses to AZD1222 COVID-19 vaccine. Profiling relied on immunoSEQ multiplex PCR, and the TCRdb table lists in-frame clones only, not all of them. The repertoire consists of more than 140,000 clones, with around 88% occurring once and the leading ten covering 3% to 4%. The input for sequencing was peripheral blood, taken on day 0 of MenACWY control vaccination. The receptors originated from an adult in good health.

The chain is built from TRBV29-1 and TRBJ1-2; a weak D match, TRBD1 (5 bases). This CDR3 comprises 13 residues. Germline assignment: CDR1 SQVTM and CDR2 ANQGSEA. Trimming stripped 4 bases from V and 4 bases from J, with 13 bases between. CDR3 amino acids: CSVARGAGYGYTF. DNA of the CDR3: TGCAGCGTTGCGCGGGGCGCTGGCTATGGCTACACCTTC.

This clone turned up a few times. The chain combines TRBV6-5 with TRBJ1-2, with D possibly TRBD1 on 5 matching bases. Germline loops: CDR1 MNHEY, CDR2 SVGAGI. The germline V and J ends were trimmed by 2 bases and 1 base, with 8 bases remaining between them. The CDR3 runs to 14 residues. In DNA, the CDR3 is TGTGCCAGCAGTTACCGAGGGGATAACTATGGCTACACCTTC. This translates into CASSYRGDNYGYTF.

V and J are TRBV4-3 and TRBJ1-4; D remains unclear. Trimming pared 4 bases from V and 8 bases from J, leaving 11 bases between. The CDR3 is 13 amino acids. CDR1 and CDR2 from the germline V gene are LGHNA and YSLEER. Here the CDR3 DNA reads TGCGCCAGCAGCCTAAAGGCGGGAGAAAAACTGTTTTTT. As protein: CASSLKAGEKLFF.

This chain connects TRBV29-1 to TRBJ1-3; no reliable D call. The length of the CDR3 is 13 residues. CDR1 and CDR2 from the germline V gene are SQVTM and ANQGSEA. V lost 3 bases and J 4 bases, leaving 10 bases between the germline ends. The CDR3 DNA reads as TGCAGCGTTGATACGGGTTCCGGAAACACCATATATTTT. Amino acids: CSVDTGSGNTIYF.

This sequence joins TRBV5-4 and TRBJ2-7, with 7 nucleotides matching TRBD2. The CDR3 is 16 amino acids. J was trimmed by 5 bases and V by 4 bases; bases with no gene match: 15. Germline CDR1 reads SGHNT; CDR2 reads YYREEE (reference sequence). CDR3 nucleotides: TGTGCCAGCAGCCGGGACTACCTTCTCCCAATGGACGAGCAGTACTTC. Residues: CASSRDYLLPMDEQYF.

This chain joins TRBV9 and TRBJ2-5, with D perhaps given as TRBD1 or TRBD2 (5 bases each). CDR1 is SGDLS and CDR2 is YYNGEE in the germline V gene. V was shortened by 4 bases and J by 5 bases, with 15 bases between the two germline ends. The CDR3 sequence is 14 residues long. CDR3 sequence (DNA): TGTGCCAGCAGCACGGGACCTACCCGGGAGACCCAGTACTTC. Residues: CASSTGPTRETQYF. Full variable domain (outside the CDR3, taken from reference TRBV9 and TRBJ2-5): DSGVTQTPKHLITATGQRVTLRCSPRSGDLSVYWYQQSLDQGLQFLIQYYNGEERAKGNILERFSAQQFPDLHSELNLSSLELGDSALYFCASSTGPTRETQYFGPGTRLLVL.

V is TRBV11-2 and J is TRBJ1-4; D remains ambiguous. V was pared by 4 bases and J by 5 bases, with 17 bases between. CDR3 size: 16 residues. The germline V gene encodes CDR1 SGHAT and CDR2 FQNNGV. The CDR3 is CASSSRVFQTNEKLFF. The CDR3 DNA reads TGTGCCAGCAGCTCCCGGGTCTTTCAGACCAATGAAAAACTGTTTTTT.

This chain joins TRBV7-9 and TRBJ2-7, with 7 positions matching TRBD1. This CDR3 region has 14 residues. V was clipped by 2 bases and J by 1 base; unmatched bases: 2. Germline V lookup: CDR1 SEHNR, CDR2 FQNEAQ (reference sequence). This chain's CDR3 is CASSLLGQSYEQYF. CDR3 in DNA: TGTGCCAGCAGCTTACTGGGACAGTCCTACGAGCAGTACTTC.

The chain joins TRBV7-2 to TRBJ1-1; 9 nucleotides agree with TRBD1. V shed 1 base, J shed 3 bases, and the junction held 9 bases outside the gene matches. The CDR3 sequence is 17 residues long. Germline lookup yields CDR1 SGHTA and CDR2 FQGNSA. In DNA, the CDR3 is TGTGCCAGCAGCTTAGGTCTCACAGGGGGCTGGTACACTGAAGCTTTCTTT. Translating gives CASSLGLTGGWYTEAFF.

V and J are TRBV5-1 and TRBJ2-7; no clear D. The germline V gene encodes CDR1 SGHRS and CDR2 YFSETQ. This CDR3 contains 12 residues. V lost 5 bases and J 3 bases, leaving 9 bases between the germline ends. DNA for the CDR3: TGCGCCAGCAGTCGTGACCTCTACGAGCAGTACTTC. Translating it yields CASSRDLYEQYF.

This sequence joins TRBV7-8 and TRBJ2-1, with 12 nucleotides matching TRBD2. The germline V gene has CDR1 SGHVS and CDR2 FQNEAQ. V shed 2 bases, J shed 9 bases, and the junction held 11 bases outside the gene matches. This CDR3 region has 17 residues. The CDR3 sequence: CASSLRLAGATPREQFF. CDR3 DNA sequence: TGTGCCAGCAGCTTAAGACTAGCGGGGGCCACCCCCCGTGAGCAGTTCTTC. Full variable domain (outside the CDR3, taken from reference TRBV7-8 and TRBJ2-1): GAGVSQSPRYKVAKRGQDVALRCDPISGHVSLFWYQQALGQGPEFLTYFQNEAQLDKSGLPSDRFFAERPEGSVSTLKIQRTQQEDSAVYLCASSLRLAGATPREQFFGPGTRLTVL.

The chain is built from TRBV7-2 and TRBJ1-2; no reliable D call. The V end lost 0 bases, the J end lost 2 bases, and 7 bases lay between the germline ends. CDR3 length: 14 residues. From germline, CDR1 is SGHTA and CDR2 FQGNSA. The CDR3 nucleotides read TGTGCCAGCAGCTTAGCCTTATTCAACTATGGCTACACCTTC. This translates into CASSLALFNYGYTF. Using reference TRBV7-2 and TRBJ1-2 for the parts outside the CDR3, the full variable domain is GAGVSQSPSNKVTEKGKDVELRCDPISGHTALYWYRQSLGQGLEFLIYFQGNSAPDKSGLPSDRFSAERTGGSVSTLTIQRTQQEDSAVYLCASSLALFNYGYTFGSGTRLTVV.

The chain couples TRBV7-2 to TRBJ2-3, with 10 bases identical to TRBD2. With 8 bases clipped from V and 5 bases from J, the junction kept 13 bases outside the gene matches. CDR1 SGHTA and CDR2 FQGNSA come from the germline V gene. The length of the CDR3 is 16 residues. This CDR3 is CASSGTSASEGDTQYF. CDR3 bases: TGTGCCAGCTCCGGGACTAGCGCCAGCGAGGGAGATACGCAGTATTTT.

The CDR3 loop is CASSLGLAGGLTETQYF. As DNA, the CDR3 is TGTGCCAGCAGCTTAGGACTAGCGGGGGGGCTCACAGAGACCCAGTACTTC. The chain combines TRBV7-9 with TRBJ2-5; 14 bases fit TRBD2. V lost 1 base to trimming and J lost 4 bases; unmatched junction nucleotides: 5. The CDR3 is made up of 17 amino acids. The germline gives CDR1 SEHNR, CDR2 FQNEAQ (reference sequence).

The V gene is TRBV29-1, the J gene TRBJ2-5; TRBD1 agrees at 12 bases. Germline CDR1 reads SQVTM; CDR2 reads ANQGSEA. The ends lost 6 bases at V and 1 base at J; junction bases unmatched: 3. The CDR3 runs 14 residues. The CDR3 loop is CSVRDRGRQETQYF. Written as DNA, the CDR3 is TGCAGCGTCCGGGACAGGGGGCGCCAAGAGACCCAGTACTTC.

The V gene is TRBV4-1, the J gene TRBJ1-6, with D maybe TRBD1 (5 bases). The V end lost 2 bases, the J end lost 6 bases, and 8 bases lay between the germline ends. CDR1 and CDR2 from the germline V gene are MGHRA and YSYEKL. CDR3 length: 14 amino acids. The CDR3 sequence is CASSQQTANSPLHF. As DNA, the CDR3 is TGCGCCAGCAGCCAACAGACAGCTAATTCACCCCTCCACTTT.

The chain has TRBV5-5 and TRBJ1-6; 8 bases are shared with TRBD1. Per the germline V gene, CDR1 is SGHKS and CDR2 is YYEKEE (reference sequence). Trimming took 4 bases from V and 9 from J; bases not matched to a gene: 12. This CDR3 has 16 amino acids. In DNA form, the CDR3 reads TGTGCCAGCAGCCCACAGACTACAGGGGGGGCTTCACCCCTCCACTTT. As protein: CASSPQTTGGASPLHF.

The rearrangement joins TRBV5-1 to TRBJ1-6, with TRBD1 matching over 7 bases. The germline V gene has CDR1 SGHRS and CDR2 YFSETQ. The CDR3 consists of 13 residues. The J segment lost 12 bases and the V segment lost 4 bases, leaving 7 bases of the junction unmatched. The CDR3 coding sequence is TGCGCCAGCAGCCCGACAGGGAAAGAACCCCTCCACTTT. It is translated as CASSPTGKEPLHF.

CDR3 sequence (DNA): TGCGCCAGCAGCCAAGTGGGCCTTGCTGTAGCTCAGCCCCAGCATTTT. Residues: CASSQVGLAVAQPQHF. The chain combines TRBV4-1 with TRBJ1-5; D gene uncertain. CDR3 length: 16 amino acids. The germline V gene encodes CDR1 MGHRA and CDR2 YSYEKL. Trimming stripped 1 base from V and 6 bases from J, with 16 bases between.

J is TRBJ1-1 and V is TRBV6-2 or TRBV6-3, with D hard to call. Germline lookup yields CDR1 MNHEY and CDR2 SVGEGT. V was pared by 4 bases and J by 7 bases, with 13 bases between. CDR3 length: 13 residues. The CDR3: CASSSPRSLEAFF. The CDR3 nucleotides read TGTGCCAGCAGTTCCCCCCGCAGTCTTGAAGCTTTCTTT.

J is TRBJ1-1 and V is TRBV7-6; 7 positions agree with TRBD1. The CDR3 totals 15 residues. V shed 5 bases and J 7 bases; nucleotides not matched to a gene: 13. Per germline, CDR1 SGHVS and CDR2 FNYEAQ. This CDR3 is CASSARQGVSGEAFF. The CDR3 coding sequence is TGTGCCAGCAGCGCCAGACAGGGCGTATCCGGTGAAGCTTTCTTT.

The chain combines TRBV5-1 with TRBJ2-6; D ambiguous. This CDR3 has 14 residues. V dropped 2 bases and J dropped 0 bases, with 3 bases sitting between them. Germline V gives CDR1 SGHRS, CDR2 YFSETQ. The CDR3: CASSFDSGANVLTF. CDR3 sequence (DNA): TGCGCCAGCAGCTTTGACTCTGGGGCCAACGTCCTGACTTTC.

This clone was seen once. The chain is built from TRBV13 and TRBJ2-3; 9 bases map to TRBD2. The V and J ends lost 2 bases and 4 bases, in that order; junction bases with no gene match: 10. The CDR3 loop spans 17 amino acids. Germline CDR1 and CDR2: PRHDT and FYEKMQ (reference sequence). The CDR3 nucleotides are TGTGCCAGCAGCTTAAAAAGAGCGGGAGGTCTTCCAGATACGCAGTATTTT. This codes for CASSLKRAGGLPDTQYF.

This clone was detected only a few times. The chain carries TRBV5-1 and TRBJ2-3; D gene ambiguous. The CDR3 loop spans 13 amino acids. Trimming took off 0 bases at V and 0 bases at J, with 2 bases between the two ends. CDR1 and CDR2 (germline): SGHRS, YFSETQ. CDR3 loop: CASSLESTDTQYF. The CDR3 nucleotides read TGCGCCAGCAGCTTGGAGAGCACAGATACGCAGTATTTT.

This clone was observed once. The CDR3 protein is CSVESQRTGAPEAFF. Here the CDR3 DNA reads TGCAGCGTTGAATCCCAGAGGACAGGCGCCCCTGAAGCTTTCTTT. The V gene is TRBV29-1, the J gene TRBJ1-1; 7 nucleotides agree with TRBD1. This CDR3 comprises 15 residues. The trim removed 2 bases at V and 6 bases at J, leaving 12 bases unmatched. Germline CDR1 SQVTM, CDR2 ANQGSEA.

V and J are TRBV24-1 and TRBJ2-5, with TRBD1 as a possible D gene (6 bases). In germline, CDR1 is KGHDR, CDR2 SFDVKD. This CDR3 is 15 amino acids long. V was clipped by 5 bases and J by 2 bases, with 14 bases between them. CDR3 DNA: TGTGCCACCAGTGTCTCCGAGGGACATCAAGAGACCCAGTACTTC. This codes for CATSVSEGHQETQYF.